The rows below give T cell receptor beta chains drawn from one sample of a study of tumor-infiltrating lymphocytes in primary liver carcinoma. TCRdb ran MiXCR on the multiplex PCR reads and lists one entry per CDR3 protein. This sample has tens of thousands of distinct CDR3 sequences, with approximately 70% found just once. Sequencing input: liver tumor tissue from sampling region 1. The source is a man aged 35 to 55 with primary liver carcinoma and hepatitis B virus infection. CDR3s include the opening cysteine and the closing phenylalanine or tryptophan. Each record gives: J gene, V gene, D gene, clone size, CDR3 protein, CDR3 DNA. The D gene is left open where the match is weak. Clone size is not always given. Where it is, it says once, few, many or a class for expanded clones.

j_gene: TRBJ2-7; v_gene: TRBV6-5; d_gene: .; abundance: few; CDR3aa: CASNTLGIYAYEQYF; CDR3nt: TGTGCCAGCAATACGTTGGGGATCTACGCCTACGAGCAGTACTTT
j_gene: TRBJ2-5; v_gene: TRBV11-2; d_gene: .; abundance: .; CDR3aa: CVISLARLALGKKETQYF; CDR3nt: TGTGTCATCAGTTTAGCGAGGCTAGCCCTGGGAAAAAAAGAGACCCAGTACTTC
j_gene: TRBJ2-2; v_gene: TRBV10-3; d_gene: .; abundance: .; CDR3aa: CANSKLEAGPDTGELFF; CDR3nt: TGTGCCAACAGTAAGCTCGAAGCCGGGCCAGACACCGGGGAGCTGTTTTTT
j_gene: TRBJ2-3; v_gene: TRBV10-2; d_gene: .; abundance: .; CDR3aa: CASRDLKDRDTQYF; CDR3nt: TGCGCCAGCAGGGACCTGAAGGACAGAGATACGCAGTATTTT
j_gene: TRBJ2-7; v_gene: TRBV9; d_gene: .; abundance: many; CDR3aa: CASSVSPSGGDEQYF; CDR3nt: TGTGCCAGCAGCGTAAGTCCCTCAGGGGGGGACGAGCAGTACTTC
j_gene: TRBJ2-5; v_gene: TRBV10-3; d_gene: .; abundance: many; CDR3aa: CAISGIGGETQYF; CDR3nt: TGTGCCATCAGTGGTATAGGGGGAGAGACCCAGTACTTC
j_gene: TRBJ2-7; v_gene: TRBV4-1; d_gene: .; abundance: .; CDR3aa: CTSSQAATGEQNF; CDR3nt: TGCACCAGCAGCCAAGCTGCGACAGGCGAGCAGAACTTC
j_gene: TRBJ1-1; v_gene: TRBV28; d_gene: TRBD1; abundance: .; CDR3aa: CARSLWPSGTGVTEAFF; CDR3nt: TGTGCCAGGAGTTTATGGCCTTCCGGGACAGGGGTAACAGAAGCTTTCTTT
j_gene: TRBJ1-4; v_gene: TRBV11-2; d_gene: .; abundance: .; CDR3aa: CASRLDGFTNEKLFF; CDR3nt: TGTGCCAGCAGATTAGACGGGTTCACTAATGAAAAATTGTTTTTT
j_gene: TRBJ2-2; v_gene: TRBV4-1; d_gene: TRBD1; abundance: .; CDR3aa: CASNDLDRGLTELFF; CDR3nt: TGCGCCAGCAACGATCTGGACAGGGGGTTAACCGAGCTGTTTTTT
j_gene: TRBJ1-1; v_gene: TRBV20-1; d_gene: .; abundance: .; CDR3aa: CSLHGQTKTEAFF; CDR3nt: TGCAGTCTACACGGACAGACGAAAACTGAAGCTTTCTTT
j_gene: TRBJ2-7; v_gene: TRBV10-3; d_gene: TRBD2; abundance: .; CDR3aa: CAITKRSGLTGEFSYEQYF; CDR3nt: TGTGCAATCACCAAACGATCGGGACTAACGGGAGAGTTCTCCTACGAGCAGTACTTC
j_gene: TRBJ2-7; v_gene: TRBV28; d_gene: TRBD2; abundance: many; CDR3aa: CASSSTSGRTYYEQYF; CDR3nt: TGTGCCAGCAGTTCCACTAGCGGGAGGACGTACTACGAGCAGTACTTC
j_gene: TRBJ1-5; v_gene: TRBV6-2/TRBV6-3; d_gene: .; abundance: medium-sized; CDR3aa: CASSYRGGSNQPQHF; CDR3nt: TGTGCCAGCAGTTATCGAGGGGGTAGCAATCAGCCCCAGCATTTT
j_gene: TRBJ1-2; v_gene: TRBV12-3/TRBV12-4; d_gene: .; abundance: .; CDR3aa: CTSSFASGGVYGYTF; CDR3nt: TGTACCAGCAGTTTCGCCTCTGGGGGGGTGTATGGCTACACCTTC
j_gene: TRBJ2-7; v_gene: TRBV10-3; d_gene: .; abundance: .; CDR3aa: CGTSEGNEQYF; CDR3nt: TGTGGCACGTCCGAGGGAAATGAGCAGTACTTC
j_gene: TRBJ1-6; v_gene: TRBV10-2; d_gene: .; abundance: .; CDR3aa: CTGSETKTGLSYNSPLHF; CDR3nt: TGTACCGGCAGTGAGACAAAAACAGGACTCTCCTATAATTCACCCCTCCACTTT
j_gene: TRBJ2-7; v_gene: TRBV12-3/TRBV12-4; d_gene: TRBD1; abundance: medium-sized; CDR3aa: CASSTGQGKQYF; CDR3nt: TGTGCCAGCAGCACGGGACAGGGGAAGCAGTACTTC
j_gene: TRBJ2-7; v_gene: TRBV7-8; d_gene: TRBD2; abundance: many; CDR3aa: CASSLAAGAGYEQYF; CDR3nt: TGTGCCAGCAGCTTAGCGGCGGGAGCAGGCTACGAGCAGTACTTC
j_gene: TRBJ1-1; v_gene: TRBV4-2; d_gene: TRBD1; abundance: .; CDR3aa: CVSRQEYGQGFRTEAFF; CDR3nt: TGTGTCAGCAGACAAGAGTACGGACAGGGTTTTCGGACTGAAGCTTTCTTT
j_gene: TRBJ2-1; v_gene: TRBV4-1; d_gene: .; abundance: .; CDR3aa: CANSPLDNNNNGQFF; CDR3nt: TGCGCCAACAGCCCGCTCGATAACAACAACAATGGGCAGTTCTTC
j_gene: TRBJ1-1; v_gene: TRBV11-2; d_gene: TRBD1; abundance: .; CDR3aa: CASRTLGQDGEAFF; CDR3nt: TGTGCCAGTAGGACCCTAGGACAGGACGGTGAAGCTTTCTTT
j_gene: TRBJ2-5; v_gene: TRBV7-9; d_gene: .; abundance: few; CDR3aa: CASSLNVQETQYF; CDR3nt: TGTGCCAGCAGCTTAAATGTACAAGAGACCCAATACTTC
j_gene: TRBJ2-7; v_gene: TRBV6-5; d_gene: TRBD1; abundance: .; CDR3aa: CASRPGQGAPFHEQYF; CDR3nt: TGTGCCAGCAGGCCCGGACAGGGAGCACCCTTTCACGAGCAGTACTTC
j_gene: TRBJ2-1; v_gene: TRBV11-2; d_gene: .; abundance: .; CDR3aa: CASSLQTGYNEQFF; CDR3nt: TGTGCCAGCAGCCTCCAAACGGGGTACAATGAGCAGTTTTTC
j_gene: TRBJ1-5; v_gene: TRBV30; d_gene: .; abundance: few; CDR3aa: CAWSIAGGQSQHF; CDR3nt: TGTGCCTGGAGTATCGCTGGGGGTCAGTCCCAGCATTTT
j_gene: TRBJ2-5; v_gene: TRBV29-1; d_gene: .; abundance: .; CDR3aa: CNVYITQETQCF; CDR3nt: TGCAACGTTTACATCACACAAGAGACCCAGTGCTTC
j_gene: TRBJ2-7; v_gene: TRBV6-5; d_gene: TRBD1; abundance: .; CDR3aa: CASPSGTVYSEQYF; CDR3nt: TGTGCCAGCCCCTCCGGGACAGTGTATAGTGAGCAGTACTTC
j_gene: TRBJ2-3; v_gene: TRBV4-2; d_gene: TRBD2; abundance: .; CDR3aa: CTSSQVALLAGATDMQYF; CDR3nt: TGTACCAGCAGCCAAGTGGCGCTTCTAGCGGGAGCGACAGATATGCAATATTTT
j_gene: TRBJ1-4; v_gene: TRBV10-2; d_gene: .; abundance: .; CDR3aa: CASSTRWEEKLLF; CDR3nt: TGCGCCAGCTCGACACGGTGGGAGGAAAAACTGCTTTTT
j_gene: TRBJ1-1; v_gene: TRBV4-2; d_gene: TRBD1; abundance: .; CDR3aa: CARSQEYGQGFWTKAFF; CDR3nt: TGTGCCAGGAGCCAAGAGTATGGACAGGGTTTTTGGACTAAAGCTTTCTTT
j_gene: TRBJ2-7; v_gene: TRBV6-1; d_gene: TRBD1; abundance: .; CDR3aa: CGSRGGQGGSYEHYF; CDR3nt: TGTGGCAGCAGAGGGGGACAGGGGGGCTCCTACGAGCACTACTTC
j_gene: TRBJ2-6; v_gene: TRBV28; d_gene: .; abundance: .; CDR3aa: CASSSPLISETGANVLTF; CDR3nt: TGTGCCAGCAGTTCCCCCCTAATTAGCGAGACTGGGGCCAACGTCCTGACTTTC
j_gene: TRBJ1-2; v_gene: TRBV10-2; d_gene: .; abundance: .; CDR3aa: CADSFGGGYGYTF; CDR3nt: TGCGCCGACAGTTTTGGGGGAGGCTATGGCTACACCTTC
j_gene: TRBJ1-5; v_gene: TRBV6-6; d_gene: .; abundance: medium-sized; CDR3aa: CASSYSRRTNQPQHF; CDR3nt: TGTGCCAGCAGTTACTCGCGCAGGACCAATCAGCCCCAGCATTTT
j_gene: TRBJ1-1; v_gene: TRBV9; d_gene: TRBD1; abundance: .; CDR3aa: CASSVNPGQGSSNTEALF; CDR3nt: TGTGCCAGCAGCGTAAATCCCGGACAGGGATCAAGTAACACTGAAGCTCTCTTT
j_gene: TRBJ2-5; v_gene: TRBV5-1; d_gene: .; abundance: many; CDR3aa: CASSLEASDLQETQYF; CDR3nt: TGCGCCAGCAGCTTGGAGGCTAGCGATCTTCAAGAGACCCAGTACTTC